This T cell receptor (beta chain) was recorded in a study of blood T cell repertoires in COVID-19. Study information: The cDNA or gDNA used as material had been derived from T cells, B-cell-depleted T cells, or PBMCs.

Trimming left V 2 bases short and J 4 bases short, with 17 bases between. In germline, CDR1 is LNHDA, CDR2 SQIVND (reference sequence). The CDR3 length is 16 residues. In the original workflow: Cell counts per sample came from amplifying reference gene primers. This table comes from immunoSEQ multiplex PCR, and its TCRdb copy is limited to in-frame clones, with some not included. The DNA was the basis for D and trimming; V, J and clone size are from that table. This sample carries roughly 120,000 clones, roughly 85% of them seen once, and the ten largest clones take about a tenth. Input material: peripheral blood. The receptor was isolated from a man older than 75 with acute or convalescent COVID-19. The chain employs TRBV19 and TRBJ1-2, with D possibly TRBD1 on 5 matching bases. CDR3 sequence: CASSITGRDVSYGYTF. The CDR3 bases are TGTGCCAGTAGTATAACCGGGCGGGACGTCAGCTATGGCTACACCTTC.